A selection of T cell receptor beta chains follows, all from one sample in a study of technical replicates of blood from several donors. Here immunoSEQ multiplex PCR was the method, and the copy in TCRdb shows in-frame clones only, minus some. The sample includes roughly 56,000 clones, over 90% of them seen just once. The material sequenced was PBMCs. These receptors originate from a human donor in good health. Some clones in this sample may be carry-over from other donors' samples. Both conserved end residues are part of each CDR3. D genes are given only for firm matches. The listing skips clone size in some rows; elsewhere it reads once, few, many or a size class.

CASSGGTGETDTQYF,TGCGCCAGCAGCGGGGGGACAGGGGAAACAGATACGCAGTATTTT,TRBJ2-3,TRBV5-1,TRBD1,.
CASSSSGTGNTEAFF,TGTGCCAGCAGCTCATCCGGGACAGGGAACACTGAAGCTTTCTTT,TRBJ1-1,TRBV11-2,TRBD1,.
CASSPSTDTQYF,TGTGCCAGCAGTCCTAGCACAGATACGCAGTATTTT,TRBJ2-3,TRBV6-6,.,.
CASTGAYEQYF,TGTGCCAGTACAGGAGCCTACGAGCAGTACTTC,TRBJ2-7,TRBV6-5,.,.
CATSARLAGGSWEQFF,TGTGCCACCAGCGCCCGACTAGCGGGAGGATCATGGGAGCAGTTCTTC,TRBJ2-1,TRBV15,TRBD2,.
CASSYGGTEAFF,TGTGCCAGCAGTTACGGAGGCACTGAAGCTTTCTTT,TRBJ1-1,TRBV6-5,.,.
CASSPNGREQFF,TGTGCCAGCAGCCCAAACGGGAGGGAGCAGTTCTTC,TRBJ2-1,TRBV4-2,TRBD2,.
CASSGQGASNQPQHF,TGTGCCAGCAGTGGACAGGGGGCAAGCAATCAGCCCCAGCATTTT,TRBJ1-5,TRBV2,TRBD1,.
CASSDGGNQPQHF,TGTGCCAGCAGTGACGGGGGCAATCAGCCCCAGCATTTT,TRBJ1-5,TRBV2,.,.
CASSFSAGTDTQYF,TGTGCCAGCAGCTTTTCTGCAGGCACAGATACGCAGTATTTT,TRBJ2-3,TRBV7-3,.,.
CASSQWTVTGELFF,TGCGCCAGCAGCCAATGGACAGTTACCGGGGAGCTGTTTTTT,TRBJ2-2,TRBV4-1,.,once
CASSEIPDKQPGELFF,TGTGCCAGCAGTGAAATTCCGGACAAACAACCCGGGGAGCTGTTTTTT,TRBJ2-2,TRBV6-1,.,.
CASIIVPNNEQFF,TGTGCCAGCATTATAGTTCCGAACAATGAGCAGTTCTTC,TRBJ2-1,TRBV2,.,.